The TCR beta chain under discussion was sequenced for a study of Ad26.COV2.S vaccination and SARS-CoV-2 variants. The germline V gene has CDR1 SGDLS and CDR2 YYNGEE. Trimming shortened V by 0 bases and J by 5 bases, and 17 bases separated the two germline ends. This CDR3 spans 17 amino acids. Comment on this clone: Its matching antigen is unknown.

Study conclusions and caveats: Analyses of TCR breadth and depth may have underestimated total T cell responses.

Sample treatment: roughly 19 received Ad26.COV2.S at low or high dose, single or two shots; 5 received placebo; per-sample allocation not given. The samples date from day 63 after the first vaccine or placebo injection. Generated by immunoSEQ multiplex PCR, the TCRdb table keeps only in-frame clones and is missing some. The table lists 300,000 to 450,000 clones, approximately 81% of them singletons. The chain uses TRBV9 and TRBJ2-2, with no clear D. The starting material was peripheral blood, obtained in a trial of Ad26.COV2.S vaccine versus placebo. This TCR was recovered from a person between 18 and 65 years old who received the Ad26.COV2.S COVID-19 vaccine or a placebo. CDR3 sequence: CASSVAPVRTGTGELFF. In nucleotides, the CDR3 is TGTGCCAGCAGCGTAGCTCCCGTGAGAACCGGGACCGGGGAGCTGTTTTTT.